The clone carrying this TCR beta chain was detected only a few times. Its antigen is undetermined. The CDR3 loop spans 17 amino acids. CDR1 is SGHDT and CDR2 is YYEEEE in the germline V gene. V was pared by 4 bases and J by 10 bases, with 28 bases between. The data derive from a study of human T cells and chemical hapten exposure. Time point reported: patch test 1, 2 weeks after DPC sensitization. The treatment here: therapeutic diphenylcyclopropenone sensitization with weekly scalp DPC. The study enrolled 18 to 70-year-old alopecia patients suitable for DPC. TCRdb re-called the RACE reads with MiXCR, one entry per CDR3 protein. The table has about 110,000 distinct CDR3 sequences, 11% seen once. Overall study findings and caveats: There was alopecia in the donors, so their immune response may differ from that of healthy people.

This chain uses TRBV5-6 with TRBJ2-3, with a tentative D call TRBD2 (6 bases). The clonotype comes from a woman aged 40 to 50 with alopecia areata. Some clones in this sample may be carry-over from other donors' samples. The starting material was whole blood, obtained in connection with sensitization to the hapten diphenylcyclopropenone (DPC). As DNA, the CDR3 is TGTGCCAGCAGCCAGCGGGCTGCCTGGGACGGTGGTCGGTCGCAGTATTTT. Protein sequence: CASSQRAAWDGGRSQYF.